Listed below are T cell receptor beta chains from one sample, sequenced in a study of CXCR3-negative and CXCR3-positive naive CD8 T cells. Using the 5' RACE reads, TCRdb records one entry per CDR3 protein without DNA. Its clone listing holds about 6,100 distinct CDR3 sequences. The source material was naive CXCR3- CD8+ T cells from blood. Receptors originate from a human donor in good health. Some clones in this sample may be carry-over from other donors' samples. The CDR3 runs from the conserved cysteine through the conserved F or W. A clone size is listed for some rows: how often the clone was seen (once, few, many), or a class if it is expanded.

v_gene	j_gene	abundance	len	CDR3aa
TRBV5-1	TRBJ2-3	medium-sized	16	CASSLDFWGSTDTQYF
TRBV7-6	TRBJ2-7	medium-sized	15	CASSLGPGGVYEQYF
TRBV29-1	TRBJ1-2	medium-sized	12	CSGLDRSYGYTF
TRBV2	TRBJ2-4	NA	13	CASVELAKNIQYF
TRBV3-1	TRBJ2-7	NA	12	CASGASSYEQYF
TRBV5-1	TRBJ1-1	medium-sized	14	CASSPAVGRSEAFF
TRBV7-6	TRBJ2-1	NA	17	CASSLNLVGSSYNEQFF
TRBV20-1	TRBJ2-7	medium-sized	13	CSARPGSSYEQYF
TRBV28	TRBJ1-1	NA	13	CASSARTDTEAFF
TRBV12-3/TRBV12-4	TRBJ1-5	medium-sized	13	CASSFQTNQPQHF
TRBV13	TRBJ1-3	NA	15	CASSQGQSSGNTIYF
TRBV29-1	TRBJ1-2	medium-sized	12	CSVDRGIYGYTF
TRBV3-1	TRBJ1-6	NA	16	CASSQARGWENSPLHF
TRBV20-1	TRBJ1-1	medium-sized	14	CSARIIEGYSEAFF
TRBV20-1	TRBJ2-1	medium-sized	14	CSARDKGGHDYQFF
TRBV29-1	TRBJ2-2	NA	13	CSVGTGNGGELFF
TRBV5-1	TRBJ2-7	medium-sized	13	CASRTGEVYEQYF
TRBV7-3	TRBJ2-1	medium-sized	12	CASSFGGVEQFF
TRBV29-1	TRBJ2-7	medium-sized	15	CSVGGSGGSTYEQYF
TRBV20-1	TRBJ2-1	medium-sized	14	CSAIPTGQMFEQFF
TRBV2	TRBJ1-1	NA	12	CASRVPNTEAFF
TRBV20-1	TRBJ2-7	medium-sized	16	CSALTTKQGRRYEQYF
TRBV27	TRBJ2-7	medium-sized	14	CASSLDRVSYEQYF
TRBV12-3/TRBV12-4	TRBJ2-5	NA	14	CASSFEQLRETQYF
TRBV5-1	TRBJ2-7	NA	15	CASSFLSGSAYEQYF
TRBV6-2/TRBV6-3	TRBJ2-1	NA	15	CASSPSQGLFHEQFF
TRBV20-1	TRBJ2-2	NA	16	CSALQSSGRDTGELFF
TRBV6-5	TRBJ2-5	medium-sized	15	CASGEVPGTLETQYF
TRBV29-1	TRBJ2-1	medium-sized	15	CSLLEGTSSYNEQFF
TRBV28	TRBJ2-2	NA	15	CASSLFRGVAGELFF